What follows is one TCR beta chain and its context. There is no known antigen for this receptor. Base qualities are not at hand, and no much larger clone is one base apart. TCRbeta CDR3 regions were amplified from genomic DNA by means of the immunoSEQ Assay, a bias-controlled multiplex PCR. Under the source paper's analysis protocol: Within the assay, amplification of reference gene primers was used to estimate how many nucleated cells each sample contained. To quantify the absolute abundance of each unique TCRbeta CDR3 rearrangement, sequence reads were collapsed and filtered. For each sample, productive Simpson clonality was calculated as the square root of Simpson's diversity index over productive rearrangements. TCRdb provides this immuneACCESS table in a form limited to in-frame rearrangements. Some clones are lacking; in checked studies, under half of them reflect an unresolved V gene, and why the rest are absent is not known. V and J calls plus clone size are reproduced from that table; the DNA served to infer D and trimming. The sample data list approximately 61,000 clones, and approximately 86% of these were observed just once. About 14% of the sample comes from the top ten.

Collaborating institutions collected whole blood in K2EDTA tubes following their own protocols. For TCRbeta analysis, collaborators shipped samples as frozen whole blood, isolated PBMCs, or DNA extracted from either of those sample types. This entry comes from a study of blood T cell repertoires in COVID-19 (TCRdb year 2020). Context from the whole study: Collaborator samples came from the United States, Italy and Spain and covered acute and convalescent phases of COVID-19. The material from the prospective study consisted of cDNA or gDNA derived from T cells, B-cell-depleted T cells, or PBMCs. Deeply sampled blood TCRbeta repertoires from subjects exposed to, actively infected with, or recovered from COVID-19 were included in the dataset. The repertoires were released in a freely available public database intended as a resource for research on the immune response to SARS-CoV-2. Samples came from the ongoing ImmuneRACE study (first 160 participants) plus 1,254 subjects from 6 global collaborators. A de-identified subject ID, COVID-19 status, age in years and sex were almost always included in the sample metadata. Where available, HLA class I and class II types were obtained from metadata supplied by the sample provider rather than from assay-based typing.

What the work shows at the level of the full study, not this receptor alone: The amount of clinical and demographic metadata varied by source and participant and was provided uncurated.

The clonotype comes from a human donor in a cohort sampled during active COVID-19. The sample taken for sequencing was peripheral blood.

The CDR3 corresponds to CASSLEQLGYF. At the DNA level, the sequence is TGTGCCAGCAGCTTAGAACAGCTCGGGTATTTT. This receptor chain uses TRBV7-9 and TRBJ2-3, with the D segment identity uncertain. Including cysteine and phenylalanine, the CDR3 has 11 amino acids. The read is trimmed to its CDR3 DNA, 33 bases read in frame from base 1. CDR1 is given as SEHNR and CDR2 as FQNEAQ, both from the germline V gene (reference sequence). V sheds 1 base and J sheds 14 bases, leaving 10 bases between their ends.